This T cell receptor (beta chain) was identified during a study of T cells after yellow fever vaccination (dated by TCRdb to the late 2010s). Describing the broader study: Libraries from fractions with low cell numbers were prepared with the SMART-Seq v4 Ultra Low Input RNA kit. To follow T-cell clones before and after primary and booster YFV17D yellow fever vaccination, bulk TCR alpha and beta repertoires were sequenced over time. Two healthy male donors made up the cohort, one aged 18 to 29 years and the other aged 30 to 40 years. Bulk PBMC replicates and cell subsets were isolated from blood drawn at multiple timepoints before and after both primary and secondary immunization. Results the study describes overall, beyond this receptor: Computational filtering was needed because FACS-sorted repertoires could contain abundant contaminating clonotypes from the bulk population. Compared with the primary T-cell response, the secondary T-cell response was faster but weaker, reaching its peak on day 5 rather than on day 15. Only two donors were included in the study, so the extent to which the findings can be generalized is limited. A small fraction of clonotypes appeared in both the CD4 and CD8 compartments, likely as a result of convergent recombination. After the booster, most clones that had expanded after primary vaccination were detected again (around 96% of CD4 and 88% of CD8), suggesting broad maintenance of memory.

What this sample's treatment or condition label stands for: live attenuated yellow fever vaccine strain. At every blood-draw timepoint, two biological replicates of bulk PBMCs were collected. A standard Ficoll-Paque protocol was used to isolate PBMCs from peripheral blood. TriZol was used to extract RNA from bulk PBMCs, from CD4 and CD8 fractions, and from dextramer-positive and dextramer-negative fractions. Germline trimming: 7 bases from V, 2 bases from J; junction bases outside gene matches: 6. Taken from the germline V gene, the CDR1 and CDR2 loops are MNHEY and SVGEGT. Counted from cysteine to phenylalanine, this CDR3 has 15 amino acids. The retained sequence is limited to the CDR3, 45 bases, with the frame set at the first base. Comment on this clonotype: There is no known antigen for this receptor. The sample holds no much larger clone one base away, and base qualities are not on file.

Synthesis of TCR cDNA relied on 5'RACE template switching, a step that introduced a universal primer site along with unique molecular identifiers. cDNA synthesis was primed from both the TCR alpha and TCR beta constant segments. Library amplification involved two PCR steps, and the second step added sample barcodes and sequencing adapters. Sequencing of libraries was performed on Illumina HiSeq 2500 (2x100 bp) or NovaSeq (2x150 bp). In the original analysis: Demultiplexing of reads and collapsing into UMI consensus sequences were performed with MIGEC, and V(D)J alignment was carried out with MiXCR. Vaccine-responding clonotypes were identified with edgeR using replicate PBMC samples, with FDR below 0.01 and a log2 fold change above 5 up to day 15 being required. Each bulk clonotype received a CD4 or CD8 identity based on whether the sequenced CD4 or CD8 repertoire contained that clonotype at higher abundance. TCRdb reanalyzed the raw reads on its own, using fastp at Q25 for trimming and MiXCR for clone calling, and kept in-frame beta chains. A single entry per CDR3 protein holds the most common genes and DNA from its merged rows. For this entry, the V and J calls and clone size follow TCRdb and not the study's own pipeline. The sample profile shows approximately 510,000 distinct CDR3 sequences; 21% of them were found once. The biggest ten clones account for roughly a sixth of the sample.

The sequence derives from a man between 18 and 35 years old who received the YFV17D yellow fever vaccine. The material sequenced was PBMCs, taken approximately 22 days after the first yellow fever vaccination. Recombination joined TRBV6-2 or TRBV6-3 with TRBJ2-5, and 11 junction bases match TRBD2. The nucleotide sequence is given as TGTGCCAGCACTTCTAGCGGGGGGCCACAAGAGACCCAGTACTTC. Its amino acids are CASTSSGGPQETQYF.